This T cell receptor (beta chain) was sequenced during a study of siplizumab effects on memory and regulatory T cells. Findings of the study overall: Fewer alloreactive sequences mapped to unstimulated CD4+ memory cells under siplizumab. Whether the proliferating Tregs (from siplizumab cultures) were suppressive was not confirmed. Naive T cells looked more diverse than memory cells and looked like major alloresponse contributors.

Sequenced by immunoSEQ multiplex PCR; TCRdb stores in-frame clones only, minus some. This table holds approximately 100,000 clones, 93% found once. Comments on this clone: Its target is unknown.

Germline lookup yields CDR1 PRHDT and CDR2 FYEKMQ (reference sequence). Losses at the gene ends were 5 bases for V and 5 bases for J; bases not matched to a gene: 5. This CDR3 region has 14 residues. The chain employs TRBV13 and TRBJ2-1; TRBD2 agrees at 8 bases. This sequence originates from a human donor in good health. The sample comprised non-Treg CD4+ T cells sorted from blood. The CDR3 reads CASSRGGQDNEQFF. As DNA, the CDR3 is TGTGCCAGCAGCCGGGGGGGCCAGGACAATGAGCAGTTCTTC.